These 21 T cell receptor beta chains were all obtained from the same sample, sequenced in a study of blood T cell repertoires in COVID-19. TCRdb's table, derived via immunoSEQ multiplex PCR, lists solely in-frame clones and lacks some. Of approximately 190,000 clones in the sample, around four fifths were seen once. The sample was peripheral blood. Receptors were obtained from a human donor in a cohort sampled during active COVID-19.

The table lists this clone with a few counts. The chain combines TRBV3-1 (or the pseudogene TRBV3-2) with TRBJ1-6; D not certain. Trimming left V 1 base short and J 6 bases short, with 7 bases between. The CDR3 is 14 amino acids. Per germline, CDR1 LGHDT and CDR2 YNNKEL (reference sequence). The CDR3 is CASSQGRSNSPLHF. The CDR3 nucleotides are TGTGCCAGCAGCCAAGGACGGAGTAATTCACCCCTCCACTTT.

CDR3 sequence: CASSFRSGGPSGKNIQYF. In DNA, the CDR3 is TGTGCCAGCAGCTTTCGCTCAGGAGGGCCCAGCGGCAAAAACATTCAGTACTTC. The V and J genes are TRBV28 and TRBJ2-4; TRBD2 might be the D (6 bases). The CDR3 spans 18 residues. The V end was cut by 6 bases, the J end by 3 bases, with 24 bases between. CDR1 is MDHEN and CDR2 is SYDVKM in the germline V gene.

This sequence joins TRBV28 and TRBJ2-7, with D maybe TRBD2 (7 bases). V dropped 2 bases and J dropped 2 bases, with 13 bases sitting between them. Germline V lookup: CDR1 MDHEN, CDR2 SYDVKM. This CDR3 is 15 amino acids long. CDR3 sequence: CASSLIGGGPYEQYF. CDR3 nucleotide sequence: TGTGCCAGCAGTTTAATCGGCGGGGGCCCCTACGAGCAGTACTTC. Full variable domain (outside the CDR3, taken from reference TRBV28 and TRBJ2-7): DVKVTQSSRYLVKRTGEKVFLECVQDMDHENMFWYRQDPGLGLRLIYFSYDVKMKEKGDIPEGYSVSREKKERFSLILESASTNQTSMYLCASSLIGGGPYEQYFGPGTRLTVT.

This clone was observed a handful of times. The chain is built from TRBV11-2 and TRBJ1-5, with 9 bases matching TRBD1. Germline V gives CDR1 SGHAT, CDR2 FQNNGV. V trimming: 4 bases; J trimming: 6 bases; junction bases outside the gene matches: 4. The CDR3 spans 14 residues. The CDR3 spells CASSSQGAAQPQHF. For the CDR3, the DNA is TGTGCCAGCAGCTCACAGGGGGCAGCTCAGCCCCAGCATTTT.

The J gene is TRBJ2-3, the V gene TRBV7-3, with 10 bases that match TRBD1. The V gene end was trimmed by 4 bases and the J gene end by 2 bases; junction bases not matched to a gene: 6. The CDR3 has 16 amino acids. Germline V CDR1 and CDR2: SGHTA, FQGTGA. The CDR3 sequence: CASSSGTGAFTDTQYF. Here the CDR3 DNA reads TGTGCCAGCAGCTCCGGGACAGGGGCATTCACAGATACGCAGTATTTT.

The CDR3 loop is CASSLHPLAGNPTGYTF. In nucleotides, the CDR3 is TGTGCCAGCAGTTTACACCCCCTGGCAGGGAACCCGACTGGCTACACCTTC. This chain links TRBV28 with TRBJ1-2; D might be TRBD1 (5 bases). Trimming pared 2 bases from V and 7 bases from J, leaving 23 bases between. The germline V gene has CDR1 MDHEN and CDR2 SYDVKM. The CDR3 totals 17 residues.

This chain joins TRBV12-3 or TRBV12-4 and TRBJ1-6, with D uncertain. The CDR3 consists of 13 residues. Trimming left V 5 bases short and J 4 bases short, with 6 bases between. The CDR3 is CASSSGYNSPLHF. CDR3 DNA: TGTGCCAGCAGTAGCGGGTATAATTCACCCCTCCACTTT.

This clone turned up a few times. The rearrangement uses TRBV19 and TRBJ1-6, with unresolved D. CDR1 and CDR2 from the germline V gene are LNHDA and SQIVND (reference sequence). V was clipped by 4 bases and J by 14 bases, with 18 bases between them. This CDR3 contains 14 residues. The CDR3 DNA reads as TGTGCCAGTAGTACGACCTCCAGAGCGGCCGCCCTCCACTTT. Protein: CASSTTSRAAALHF.

The chain employs TRBV6-5 and TRBJ1-2; tentatively, D is TRBD1 (5 bases). Trimming removed 8 bases from V and 2 bases from J, with 12 bases in between. The CDR3 covers 13 residues. The germline V gene encodes CDR1 MNHEY and CDR2 SVGAGI. This CDR3 is CASVRQMNYGYTF. In DNA form, the CDR3 reads TGTGCCAGCGTTCGACAGATGAACTATGGCTACACCTTC.

This chain uses TRBV6-5 with TRBJ1-6; D not certain. The CDR3 has 12 amino acids. CDR1 MNHEY and CDR2 SVGAGI come from the germline V gene. Trimming pared 8 bases from V and 8 bases from J, leaving 10 bases between. The CDR3 region has the DNA TGTGCCAGCCACGAGTACGATTCACCCCTCCACTTT. Its protein is CASHEYDSPLHF.

The rearrangement joins TRBV28 to TRBJ2-7; 8 bases agree with TRBD1. CDR1 and CDR2 (germline): MDHEN, SYDVKM. Losses at the gene ends were 1 base for V and 5 bases for J; bases not matched to a gene: 4. CDR3 length equals 14 residues. CDR3 loop: CASSLLGQGDEQYF. Here the CDR3 DNA reads TGTGCCAGCAGTTTATTAGGACAGGGCGACGAGCAGTACTTC. The full variable domain, its missing parts supplied by reference TRBV28 and TRBJ2-7, is DVKVTQSSRYLVKRTGEKVFLECVQDMDHENMFWYRQDPGLGLRLIYFSYDVKMKEKGDIPEGYSVSREKKERFSLILESASTNQTSMYLCASSLLGQGDEQYFGPGTRLTVT.

The rearrangement links TRBV6-1 to TRBJ2-4, with D tentatively TRBD2 (6 bases). Germline CDR1 is MNHNS and CDR2 is SASEGT. The CDR3 consists of 16 residues. V was shortened by 0 bases and J by 2 bases, with 11 bases between the two germline ends. The CDR3, as DNA: TGTGCCAGCAGTGAAGCTTGGAGGGGCTCCAAAAACATTCAGTACTTC. It specifies CASSEAWRGSKNIQYF.

This clone has only one observation. The chain uses TRBV6-1 and TRBJ1-6; maybe TRBD1 (5 bases). Germline V gene lookup returns CDR1 MNHNS and CDR2 SASEGT. This CDR3 comprises 14 residues. V lost 0 bases, J lost 10 bases, and 10 bases lay in between. The DNA for the CDR3 is TGTGCCAGCAGTGAAGCGTGGGGGGGGTCACCCCTCCACTTT. Residues: CASSEAWGGSPLHF.

This clone was detected once. For the CDR3, the DNA is TGTGCCTGGAGCTGGCAGGGGAATCAGCCCCAGCATTTT. It encodes CAWSWQGNQPQHF. The chain is built from TRBV30 and TRBJ1-5, with D tentatively TRBD1 (6 bases). This CDR3 has 13 residues. Germline V gene lookup returns CDR1 GTSNPN and CDR2 SVGIG (reference sequence). V dropped 3 bases and J dropped 4 bases, with 10 bases sitting between them.

The rearrangement links TRBV14 to TRBJ2-1; tentative D call: TRBD2 (5 bases). The CDR3 runs 15 residues. Germline V CDR1 and CDR2: SGHDN, FVKESK. V lost 4 bases to trimming and J lost 4 bases, with 14 bases between them. CDR3 region: CASSPTLSGYNEQFF. The CDR3 nucleotides are TGTGCCAGCAGCCCGACTCTTTCGGGATACAATGAGCAGTTCTTC.

The rearrangement joins TRBV29-1 to TRBJ1-4; TRBD1 matches at 7 bases. Unmatched junction bases numbered 10, after V lost 5 bases and J lost 10 bases. The CDR3 spans 13 residues. The V gene's germline CDR1 is SQVTM and CDR2 ANQGSEA. This CDR3 is CSVRQGGPTKLFF. CDR3 coding DNA: TGCAGCGTTCGACAGGGTGGTCCAACAAAACTGTTTTTT.

This chain connects TRBV9 to TRBJ1-1; D may be TRBD1 (6 bases). Trimming removed 0 bases at V and 5 bases at J, with 14 bases between. Germline V gene sequence: CDR1 SGDLS, CDR2 YYNGEE. The CDR3 covers 15 residues. CDR3 sequence (DNA): TGTGCCAGCAGCGTAGGGTATACAGGGAAGACTGAAGCTTTCTTT. Amino acid sequence: CASSVGYTGKTEAFF.

V usage is TRBV18 and J usage is TRBJ2-3; possible D gene TRBD1, 6 bases. Germline CDR1 KGHSH, CDR2 LQKENI. V gave up 5 bases and J gave up 6 bases, with 12 bases separating them. This CDR3 has 13 amino acids. CDR3 coding DNA: TGTGCCAGCTCAGGACAGACGGCTGATACGCAGTATTTT. Residues: CASSGQTADTQYF.

The chain carries TRBV12-3 or TRBV12-4 and TRBJ2-7; 9 bases agree with TRBD2. The CDR3 covers 13 residues. V lost 6 bases to trimming and J lost 6 bases; unmatched junction nucleotides: 6. The CDR3 region is CASSWREGPEQYF. Here the CDR3 DNA reads TGTGCCAGCAGCTGGCGGGAGGGCCCCGAGCAGTACTTC.

The rearrangement joins TRBV5-4 to TRBJ2-5, with 7 bases lining up with TRBD1. The length of the CDR3 is 15 residues. The junction had 12 bases not matched to a gene; V was cut back by 6 bases and J by 4 bases. In germline, CDR1 is SGHNT, CDR2 YYREEE (reference sequence). The CDR3, as DNA: TGTGCCAGCATGACAGGGACAGCCAGCAGAGAGACCCAGTACTTC. It is translated as CASMTGTASRETQYF.

J is TRBJ1-2 and V is TRBV4-1, with D hard to call. CDR3 length: 13 residues. V was cut by 0 bases and J by 8 bases, with 10 bases left in between. Germline CDR1 is MGHRA and CDR2 is YSYEKL. The CDR3 region is CASSQELVNGYTF. The CDR3 coding sequence is TGCGCCAGCAGCCAAGAACTGGTGAACGGCTACACCTTC.